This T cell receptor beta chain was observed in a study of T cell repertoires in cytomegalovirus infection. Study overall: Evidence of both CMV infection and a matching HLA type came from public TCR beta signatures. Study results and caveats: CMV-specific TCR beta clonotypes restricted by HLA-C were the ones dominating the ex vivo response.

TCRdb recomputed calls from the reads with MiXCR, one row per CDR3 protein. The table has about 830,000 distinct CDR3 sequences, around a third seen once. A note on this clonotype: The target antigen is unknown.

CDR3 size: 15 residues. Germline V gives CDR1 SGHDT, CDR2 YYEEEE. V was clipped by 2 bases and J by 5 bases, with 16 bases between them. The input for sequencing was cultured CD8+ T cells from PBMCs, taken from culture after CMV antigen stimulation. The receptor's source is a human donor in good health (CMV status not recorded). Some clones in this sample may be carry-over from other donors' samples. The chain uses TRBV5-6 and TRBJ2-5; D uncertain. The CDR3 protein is CASSFLQAMGETQYF. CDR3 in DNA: TGTGCCAGCAGCTTCCTCCAGGCGATGGGTGAGACCCAGTACTTC.